This T cell receptor (beta chain) is drawn from a study of human T cells and chemical hapten exposure. The overall study: Mainly, slight library volume differences in the pool made TCR yields vary.

The study, taken as a whole, reports: TCRs above 1 in 1000 frequency did not change with DPC sensitization.

The time point: healthy volunteer bleed at 2 weeks. Researchers extracted total RNA from unfractionated whole blood. The CDR3 consists of 14 residues. Trimming cost V 0 bases and J 4 bases, with 10 bases left between them. Germline V gene sequence: CDR1 SGHRS, CDR2 YFSETQ. In this sample, this clonotype turned up a few times. Its antigen remains unidentified. What the library attached to individual cDNA molecules were unique molecular identifiers. Authors' processing steps: Samples had a median of around 100,000 TCRs, ranging roughly 20,000 to 690,600. MiXCR, run by TCRdb on the RACE reads, gives a single entry per CDR3 protein. It is TCRdb's table, rather than the study itself, that gives the V and J calls and clone size. The sample records 130,000 or so distinct CDR3 sequences, more than 7.5% being singletons.

The sequence derives from a male donor in good health. Some clones in this sample may be carry-over from other donors' samples. The chain links TRBV5-1 to TRBJ1-2; D call uncertain. Sequenced: whole blood. CDR3 amino acids: CASSLEAGFYGYTF. CDR3 nucleotide sequence: TGCGCCAGCAGCTTGGAGGCGGGCTTCTATGGCTACACCTTC.